This is a list of T cell receptor beta chains from one sample in a study of blood T cell repertoires in COVID-19. Sequencing was performed with immunoSEQ multiplex PCR; in TCRdb, only in-frame clones are kept and a portion is missing. The data contain a few hundred thousand clones, approximately 85% of them singletons. Sequencing used PBMCs or T cells enriched from blood (not recorded which). The source of these receptors is a man aged 25 to 40 who had recovered from COVID-19. Both conserved end residues are trimmed from each CDR3. The order of the fields is CDR3 protein, CDR3 length, J gene, V gene.

CDR3 protein: ASSPGLAGGDEQF
CDR3 length: 13
J gene: TRBJ2-1
V gene: TRBV18

CDR3 protein: ASGQIGNTIY
CDR3 length: 10
J gene: TRBJ1-3
V gene: TRBV3-1/TRBV3-2

CDR3 protein: ASSPLNTEAF
CDR3 length: 10
J gene: TRBJ1-1
V gene: TRBV5-8

CDR3 protein: ASSLTGVQNTEAF
CDR3 length: 13
J gene: TRBJ1-1
V gene: TRBV6-5

CDR3 protein: ASSGTGGNTEAF
CDR3 length: 12
J gene: TRBJ1-1
V gene: TRBV6-5

CDR3 protein: ASSRVQGGNQPQH
CDR3 length: 13
J gene: TRBJ1-5
V gene: TRBV19

CDR3 protein: AWSGTDNQPQH
CDR3 length: 11
J gene: TRBJ1-5
V gene: TRBV30

CDR3 protein: ASSTRQVTGELF
CDR3 length: 12
J gene: TRBJ2-2
V gene: TRBV7-9

CDR3 protein: ASSDYSDFMNTEAF
CDR3 length: 14
J gene: TRBJ1-1
V gene: TRBV2

CDR3 protein: ASSWTGGYQPQH
CDR3 length: 12
J gene: TRBJ1-5
V gene: TRBV27

CDR3 protein: ASSLAQAQY
CDR3 length: 9
J gene: TRBJ2-5
V gene: TRBV6-2/TRBV6-3

CDR3 protein: ASSQVSGVADTQY
CDR3 length: 13
J gene: TRBJ2-3
V gene: TRBV3-1/TRBV3-2

CDR3 protein: ASSVGSLRETQY
CDR3 length: 12
J gene: TRBJ2-5
V gene: TRBV9

CDR3 protein: ASSYSVGSPGTEAF
CDR3 length: 14
J gene: TRBJ1-1
V gene: TRBV6-5

CDR3 protein: ASSQIAGGDQPQH
CDR3 length: 13
J gene: TRBJ1-5
V gene: TRBV2

CDR3 protein: ASSLDQGGPYGYT
CDR3 length: 13
J gene: TRBJ1-2
V gene: TRBV5-6

CDR3 protein: ASSLDTGRNEKLF
CDR3 length: 13
J gene: TRBJ1-4
V gene: TRBV11-2

CDR3 protein: ASSLERGARRGTDTQY
CDR3 length: 16
J gene: TRBJ2-3
V gene: TRBV7-2

CDR3 protein: ASSVAVTAPPGELF
CDR3 length: 14
J gene: TRBJ2-2
V gene: TRBV9

CDR3 protein: ASTIRTDTQY
CDR3 length: 10
J gene: TRBJ2-3
V gene: TRBV2

CDR3 protein: SARRETQY
CDR3 length: 8
J gene: TRBJ2-5
V gene: TRBV20-1

CDR3 protein: SVDDTATDFYGYT
CDR3 length: 13
J gene: TRBJ1-2
V gene: TRBV29-1

CDR3 protein: ASSESGRGPNIQY
CDR3 length: 13
J gene: TRBJ2-4
V gene: TRBV10-1

CDR3 protein: ASRTTSGGGEQY
CDR3 length: 12
J gene: TRBJ2-7
V gene: TRBV27

CDR3 protein: ASSLSHRGFGNTIY
CDR3 length: 14
J gene: TRBJ1-3
V gene: TRBV5-7

CDR3 protein: ASSLASMNTEAF
CDR3 length: 12
J gene: TRBJ1-1
V gene: TRBV2

CDR3 protein: ASSEPGGYNEQF
CDR3 length: 12
J gene: TRBJ2-1
V gene: TRBV6-1

CDR3 protein: ASSPVPGQGSGSGNTIY
CDR3 length: 17
J gene: TRBJ1-3
V gene: TRBV18

CDR3 protein: ASSLNLGYT
CDR3 length: 9
J gene: TRBJ1-2
V gene: TRBV5-8

CDR3 protein: ATGDGPEAF
CDR3 length: 9
J gene: TRBJ1-1
V gene: TRBV10-3

CDR3 protein: SVRTGGDTEAF
CDR3 length: 11
J gene: TRBJ1-1
V gene: TRBV29-1

CDR3 protein: ASSSDRGDKY
CDR3 length: 10
J gene: TRBJ2-7
V gene: TRBV12-3/TRBV12-4

CDR3 protein: ASSEARTAYQPQH
CDR3 length: 13
J gene: TRBJ1-5
V gene: TRBV2

CDR3 protein: ASSLGQVGGKLF
CDR3 length: 12
J gene: TRBJ1-4
V gene: TRBV5-4

CDR3 protein: ASSSGRVGETQY
CDR3 length: 12
J gene: TRBJ2-5
V gene: TRBV11-3

CDR3 protein: ASSIGGADGYT
CDR3 length: 11
J gene: TRBJ1-2
V gene: TRBV19

CDR3 protein: ASSLGGGVSPGELF
CDR3 length: 14
J gene: TRBJ2-2
V gene: TRBV5-4

CDR3 protein: ASSRTGTGLLEQY
CDR3 length: 13
J gene: TRBJ2-7
V gene: TRBV6-5

CDR3 protein: ASSGDSTEAF
CDR3 length: 10
J gene: TRBJ1-1
V gene: TRBV19

CDR3 protein: ATSDKDSSREQF
CDR3 length: 12
J gene: TRBJ2-1
V gene: TRBV24-1

CDR3 protein: ASSSGRDRVRYGYT
CDR3 length: 14
J gene: TRBJ1-2
V gene: TRBV5-4

CDR3 protein: ASSHPGQGLGEQF
CDR3 length: 13
J gene: TRBJ2-1
V gene: TRBV19

CDR3 protein: SVRQGGGNTIY
CDR3 length: 11
J gene: TRBJ1-3
V gene: TRBV29-1

CDR3 protein: ASSLEVQRRDTQY
CDR3 length: 13
J gene: TRBJ2-3
V gene: TRBV13

CDR3 protein: AWSPVRPRGYTQY
CDR3 length: 13
J gene: TRBJ2-3
V gene: TRBV30

CDR3 protein: ASSLGPGQGPYNEQF
CDR3 length: 15
J gene: TRBJ2-1
V gene: TRBV7-7

CDR3 protein: ASSLDRRWGYT
CDR3 length: 11
J gene: TRBJ1-2
V gene: TRBV7-8

CDR3 protein: ASSGQVNTEAF
CDR3 length: 11
J gene: TRBJ1-1
V gene: TRBV2

CDR3 protein: ASSLWGTGDVNGYT
CDR3 length: 14
J gene: TRBJ1-2
V gene: TRBV27

CDR3 protein: ASSLRETSTDTQY
CDR3 length: 13
J gene: TRBJ2-3
V gene: TRBV7-9

CDR3 protein: ATCLEENTGELF
CDR3 length: 12
J gene: TRBJ2-2
V gene: TRBV24-1

CDR3 protein: ASSLGTGWNQPQH
CDR3 length: 13
J gene: TRBJ1-5
V gene: TRBV27

CDR3 protein: ASSLVPGQGYEQY
CDR3 length: 13
J gene: TRBJ2-7
V gene: TRBV5-1

CDR3 protein: ASSAKGQDTEAF
CDR3 length: 12
J gene: TRBJ1-1
V gene: TRBV11-3

CDR3 protein: ASSGPGGGIGYT
CDR3 length: 12
J gene: TRBJ1-2
V gene: TRBV25-1

CDR3 protein: ASSANQGAGQPQH
CDR3 length: 13
J gene: TRBJ1-5
V gene: TRBV6-4

CDR3 protein: ASSYSGLIITGELF
CDR3 length: 14
J gene: TRBJ2-2
V gene: TRBV6-5

CDR3 protein: ASSPTINIRTDAYSPLH
CDR3 length: 17
J gene: TRBJ1-6
V gene: TRBV19

CDR3 protein: ASRTGGSGYT
CDR3 length: 10
J gene: TRBJ1-2
V gene: TRBV25-1